One TCR beta chain is described in this entry. Using immunoSEQ multiplex PCR, the repertoire was profiled, and TCRdb retains in-frame clones only, with some absent. The sample lists about 150,000 clones; about 91% were seen once. This specimen comes from a study of control samples from healthy donors and cancer patients. Germline assignment: CDR1 SGHTS and CDR2 YDEGEE. The CDR3 is made up of 13 amino acids. The trim removed 7 bases at V and 6 bases at J, leaving 6 bases unmatched. The sequence came from a man aged 18-30 years in good health. Sequenced input: blood. This chain uses TRBV5-8 with TRBJ2-3; 9 bases line up with TRBD1. In DNA, the CDR3 is TGTGCCAGCGGGGACAGGGCCCAGGATACGCAGTATTTT. Translating gives CASGDRAQDTQYF. The variable domain in full, completed from reference TRBV5-8 and TRBJ2-3, reads EAGVTQSPTHLIKTRGQQATLRCSPISGHTSVYWYQQALGLGLQFLLWYDEGEERNRGNFPPRFSGRQFPNYSSELNVNALELEDSALYLCASGDRAQDTQYFGPGTRLTVL.